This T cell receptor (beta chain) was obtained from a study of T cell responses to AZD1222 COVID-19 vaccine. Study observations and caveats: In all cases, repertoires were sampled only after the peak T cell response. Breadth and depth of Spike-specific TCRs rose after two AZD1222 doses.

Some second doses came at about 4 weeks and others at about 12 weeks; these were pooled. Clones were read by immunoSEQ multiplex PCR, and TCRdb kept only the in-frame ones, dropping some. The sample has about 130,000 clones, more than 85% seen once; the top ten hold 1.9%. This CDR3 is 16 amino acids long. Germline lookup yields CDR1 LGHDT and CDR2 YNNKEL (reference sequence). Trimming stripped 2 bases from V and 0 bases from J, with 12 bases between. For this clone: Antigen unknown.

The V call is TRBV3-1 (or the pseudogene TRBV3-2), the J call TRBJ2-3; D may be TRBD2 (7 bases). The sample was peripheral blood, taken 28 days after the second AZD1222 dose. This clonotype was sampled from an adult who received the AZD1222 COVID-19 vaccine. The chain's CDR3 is CASSQLGGPSTDTQYF. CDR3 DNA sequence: TGTGCCAGCAGCCAACTCGGGGGGCCCAGCACAGATACGCAGTATTTT.